This entry features one T cell receptor (beta chain) sequence. These data originate in a study of cytomegalovirus exposure and HLA in healthy donors. This CDR3 has 13 residues. Germline values: CDR1 SQVTM, CDR2 ANQGSEA. The J segment lost 4 bases and the V segment lost 5 bases, leaving 7 bases of the junction unmatched. The PCR used 60 Vbeta and 13 Jbeta primers. This table comes from immunoSEQ multiplex PCR, and its TCRdb copy is limited to in-frame clones, with some not included. The sample lists around 120,000 clones, 79% occurring once. V gene TRBV29-1 combines with J gene TRBJ2-7; TRBD2 agrees at 8 bases. This receptor was identified in a man aged 25 to 45 in good health and CMV-seropositive. Sample: PBMCs. In DNA, the CDR3 is TGCAGCGTTCGCGGGGGGCCTATTTACGAGCAGTACTTC. Residues: CSVRGGPIYEQYF.